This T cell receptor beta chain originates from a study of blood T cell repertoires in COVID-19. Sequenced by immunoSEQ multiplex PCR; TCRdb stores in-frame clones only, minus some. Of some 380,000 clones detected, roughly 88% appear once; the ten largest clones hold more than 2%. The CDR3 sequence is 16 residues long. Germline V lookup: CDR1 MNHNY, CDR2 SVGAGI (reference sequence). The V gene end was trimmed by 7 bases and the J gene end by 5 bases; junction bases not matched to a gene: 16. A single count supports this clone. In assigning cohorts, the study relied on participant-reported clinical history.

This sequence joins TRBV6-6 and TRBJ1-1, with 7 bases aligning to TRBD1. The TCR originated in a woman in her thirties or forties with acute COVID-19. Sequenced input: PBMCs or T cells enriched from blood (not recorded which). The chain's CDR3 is CASNLHAQGGRTEAFF. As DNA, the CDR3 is TGTGCCAGCAACCTTCATGCTCAGGGGGGTAGGACTGAAGCTTTCTTT.